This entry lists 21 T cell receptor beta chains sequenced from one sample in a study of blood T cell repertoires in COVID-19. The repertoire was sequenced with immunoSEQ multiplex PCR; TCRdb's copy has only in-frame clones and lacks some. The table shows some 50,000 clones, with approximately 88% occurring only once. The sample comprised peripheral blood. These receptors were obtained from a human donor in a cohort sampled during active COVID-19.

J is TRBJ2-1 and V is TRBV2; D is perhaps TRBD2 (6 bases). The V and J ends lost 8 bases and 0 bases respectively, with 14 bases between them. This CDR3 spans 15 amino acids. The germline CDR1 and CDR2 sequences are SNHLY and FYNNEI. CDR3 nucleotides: TGTGCCAGCGCGAGGGACTCAAGCTCCTACAATGAGCAGTTCTTC. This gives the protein CASARDSSSYNEQFF.

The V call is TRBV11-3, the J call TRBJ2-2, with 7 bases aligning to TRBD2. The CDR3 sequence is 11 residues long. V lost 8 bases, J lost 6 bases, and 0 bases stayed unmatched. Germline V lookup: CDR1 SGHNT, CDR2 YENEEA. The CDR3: CASRGAGELFF. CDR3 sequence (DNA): TGTGCCAGCCGGGGGGCCGGGGAGCTGTTTTTT.

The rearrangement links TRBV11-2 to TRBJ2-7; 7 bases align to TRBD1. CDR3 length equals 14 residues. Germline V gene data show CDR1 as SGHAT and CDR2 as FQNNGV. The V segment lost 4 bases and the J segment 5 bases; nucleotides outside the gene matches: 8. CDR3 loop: CASSSDRVGNEQYF. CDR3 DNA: TGTGCCAGCAGCTCAGACAGGGTAGGGAACGAGCAGTACTTC. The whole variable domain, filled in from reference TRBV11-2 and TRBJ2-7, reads EAGVAQSPRYKIIEKRQSVAFWCNPISGHATLYWYQQILGQGPKLLIQFQNNGVVDDSQLPKDRFSAERLKGVDSTLKIQPAKLEDSAVYLCASSSDRVGNEQYFGPGTRLTVT.

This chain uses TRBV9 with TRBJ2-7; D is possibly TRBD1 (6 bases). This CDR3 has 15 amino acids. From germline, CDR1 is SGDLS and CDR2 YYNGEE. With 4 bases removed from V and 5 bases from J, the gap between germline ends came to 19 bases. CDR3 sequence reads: CASSPRTGRMNEQYF. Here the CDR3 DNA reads TGTGCCAGCAGCCCCCGTACAGGGAGAATGAACGAGCAGTACTTC.

The CDR3: CASSLRGTGTGAGYTF. Here the CDR3 DNA reads TGTGCCAGCAGCTTAAGGGGGACCGGGACAGGAGCTGGCTACACCTTC. The V and J genes are TRBV7-2 and TRBJ1-2, with 8 nucleotides matching TRBD1. The germline V gene encodes CDR1 SGHTA and CDR2 FQGNSA. CDR3 length equals 16 residues. The ends lost 2 bases at V and 7 bases at J; junction bases unmatched: 12.

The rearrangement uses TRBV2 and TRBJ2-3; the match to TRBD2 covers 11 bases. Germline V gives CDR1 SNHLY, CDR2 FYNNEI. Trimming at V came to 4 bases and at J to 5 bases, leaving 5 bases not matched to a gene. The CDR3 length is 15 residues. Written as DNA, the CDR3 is TGTGCCAGCAGTGGAGGACTAGCGGGCCGAGATACGCAGTATTTT. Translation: CASSGGLAGRDTQYF.

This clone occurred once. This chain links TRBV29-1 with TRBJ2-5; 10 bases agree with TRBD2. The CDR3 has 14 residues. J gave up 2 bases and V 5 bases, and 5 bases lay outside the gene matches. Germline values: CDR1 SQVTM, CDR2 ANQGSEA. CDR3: CSVRTSGYQETQYF. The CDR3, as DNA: TGCAGCGTTCGGACTAGCGGATATCAAGAGACCCAGTACTTC.

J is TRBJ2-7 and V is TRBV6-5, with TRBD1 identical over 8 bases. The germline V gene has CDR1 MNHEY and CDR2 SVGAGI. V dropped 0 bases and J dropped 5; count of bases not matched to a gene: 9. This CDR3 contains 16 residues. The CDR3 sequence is CASSYSTGVRRNEQYF. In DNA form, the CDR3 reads TGTGCCAGCAGTTACTCGACAGGGGTCCGCCGGAACGAGCAGTACTTC.

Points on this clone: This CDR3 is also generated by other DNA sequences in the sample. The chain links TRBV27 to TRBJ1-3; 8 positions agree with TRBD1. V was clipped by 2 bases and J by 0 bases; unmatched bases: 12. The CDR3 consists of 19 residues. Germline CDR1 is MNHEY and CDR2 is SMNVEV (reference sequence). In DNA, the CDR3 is TGTGCCAGCAGTTTAAGGGCACTGGGACAGGCCGGCTCTGGAAACACCATATATTTT. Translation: CASSLRALGQAGSGNTIYF.

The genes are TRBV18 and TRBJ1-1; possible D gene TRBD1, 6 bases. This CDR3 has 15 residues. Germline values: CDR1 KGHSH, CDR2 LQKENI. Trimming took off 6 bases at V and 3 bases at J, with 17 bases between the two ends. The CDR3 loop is CASSWGGRTYTEAFF. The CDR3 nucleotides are TGTGCCAGCTCCTGGGGGGGGCGAACCTACACTGAAGCTTTCTTT.

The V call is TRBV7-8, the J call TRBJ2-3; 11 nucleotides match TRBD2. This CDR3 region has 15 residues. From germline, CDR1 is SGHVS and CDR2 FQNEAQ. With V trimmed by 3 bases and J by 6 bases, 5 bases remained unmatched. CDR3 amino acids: CASSFRLAGGDTQYF. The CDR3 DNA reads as TGTGCCAGCAGCTTTCGATTAGCGGGAGGGGATACGCAGTATTTT.

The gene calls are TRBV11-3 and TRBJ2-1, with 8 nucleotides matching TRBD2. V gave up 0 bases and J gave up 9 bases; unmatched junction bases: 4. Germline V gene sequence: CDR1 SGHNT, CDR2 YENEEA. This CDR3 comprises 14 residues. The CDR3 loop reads CASSLDGGAIEQFF. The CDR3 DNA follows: TGTGCCAGCAGCTTAGACGGGGGGGCCATTGAGCAGTTCTTC.

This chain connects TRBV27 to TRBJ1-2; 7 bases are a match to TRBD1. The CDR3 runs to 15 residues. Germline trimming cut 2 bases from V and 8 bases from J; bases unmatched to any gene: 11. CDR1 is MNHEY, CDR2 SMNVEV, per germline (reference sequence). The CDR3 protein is CASSLRGLGGTGYTF. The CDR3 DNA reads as TGTGCCAGCAGTTTAAGGGGGCTTGGTGGGACGGGCTACACCTTC.

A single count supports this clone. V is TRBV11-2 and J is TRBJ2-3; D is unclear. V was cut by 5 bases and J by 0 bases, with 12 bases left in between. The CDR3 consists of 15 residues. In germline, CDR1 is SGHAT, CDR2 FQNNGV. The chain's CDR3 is CASSPWASSTDTQYF. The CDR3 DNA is TGTGCCAGCAGCCCCTGGGCCTCTAGCACAGATACGCAGTATTTT.

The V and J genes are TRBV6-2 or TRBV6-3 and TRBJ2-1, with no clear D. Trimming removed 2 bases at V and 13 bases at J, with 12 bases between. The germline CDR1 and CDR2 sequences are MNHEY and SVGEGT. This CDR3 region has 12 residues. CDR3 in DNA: TGTGCCAGCAGTTACCCGGCCCCGGGTCAGTTCTTC. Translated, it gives CASSYPAPGQFF.

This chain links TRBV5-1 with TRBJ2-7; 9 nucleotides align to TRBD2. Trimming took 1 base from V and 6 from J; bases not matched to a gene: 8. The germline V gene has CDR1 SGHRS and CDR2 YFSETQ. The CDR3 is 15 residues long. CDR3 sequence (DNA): TGCGCCAGCAGCTTGCGGCTAGCGGGATACGGCGAGCAGTACTTC. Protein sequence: CASSLRLAGYGEQYF.

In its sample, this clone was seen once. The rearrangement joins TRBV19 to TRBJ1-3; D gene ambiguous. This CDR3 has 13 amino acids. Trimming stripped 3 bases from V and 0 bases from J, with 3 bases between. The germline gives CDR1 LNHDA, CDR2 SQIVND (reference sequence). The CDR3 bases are TGTGCCAGTAGTATCAACTCTGGAAACACCATATATTTT. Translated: CASSINSGNTIYF.

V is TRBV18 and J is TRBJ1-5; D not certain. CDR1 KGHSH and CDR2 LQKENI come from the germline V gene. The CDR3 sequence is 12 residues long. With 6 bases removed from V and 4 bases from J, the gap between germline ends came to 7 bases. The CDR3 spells CASSEGNQPQHF. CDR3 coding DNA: TGTGCCAGCTCCGAGGGAAATCAGCCCCAGCATTTT.

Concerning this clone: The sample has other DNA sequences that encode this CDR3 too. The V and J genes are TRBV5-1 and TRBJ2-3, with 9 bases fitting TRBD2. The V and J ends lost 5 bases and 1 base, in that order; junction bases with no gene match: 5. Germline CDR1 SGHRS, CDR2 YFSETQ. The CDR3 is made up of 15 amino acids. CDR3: CASSLWTSGTDTQYF. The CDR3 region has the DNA TGCGCCAGCAGTTTGTGGACTAGCGGCACAGATACGCAGTATTTT.

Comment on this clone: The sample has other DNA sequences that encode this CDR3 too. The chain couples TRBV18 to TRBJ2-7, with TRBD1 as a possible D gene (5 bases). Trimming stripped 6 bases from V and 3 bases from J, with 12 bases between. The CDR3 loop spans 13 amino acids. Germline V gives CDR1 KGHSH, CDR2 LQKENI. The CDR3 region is CASSPLDSYEQYF. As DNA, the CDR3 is TGTGCCAGCTCGCCATTAGACAGCTACGAGCAGTACTTC.

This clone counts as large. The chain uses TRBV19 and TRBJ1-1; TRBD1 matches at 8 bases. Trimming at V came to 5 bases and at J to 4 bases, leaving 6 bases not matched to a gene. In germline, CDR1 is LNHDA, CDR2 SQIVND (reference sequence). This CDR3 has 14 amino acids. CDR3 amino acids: CASSPGQGFTEAFF. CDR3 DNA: TGTGCCAGTAGTCCTGGACAGGGATTCACTGAAGCTTTCTTT.